This T cell receptor beta chain was recovered during a study of patients and donors after allogeneic stem cell transplantation. The CDR3 totals 13 residues. V lost 7 bases to trimming and J lost 5 bases, with 13 bases between them. Germline-derived CDR1 and CDR2 are SGHVS and FQNEAQ. This clonotype showed up just a few times. TCRdb re-called the RT-PCR reads through MiXCR, storing one row per CDR3 protein. Seen here are about a million distinct CDR3 sequences, 18% observed once, and the top ten hold 5% to 7.5%. The specimen sequenced was blood, either unsorted or a sorted T cell fraction (not recorded which). The source is a human donor who was either an allogeneic HSCT recipient or a stem cell or donor lymphocyte infusion donor (not recorded which). It is not recorded whose cells these are; they may come from a transplant donor. V usage is TRBV7-8 and J usage is TRBJ2-3; D unclear. CDR3 coding DNA: TGTGCCAGCACCCCAAGGGCAGGAGATACGCAGTATTTT. Protein: CASTPRAGDTQYF.